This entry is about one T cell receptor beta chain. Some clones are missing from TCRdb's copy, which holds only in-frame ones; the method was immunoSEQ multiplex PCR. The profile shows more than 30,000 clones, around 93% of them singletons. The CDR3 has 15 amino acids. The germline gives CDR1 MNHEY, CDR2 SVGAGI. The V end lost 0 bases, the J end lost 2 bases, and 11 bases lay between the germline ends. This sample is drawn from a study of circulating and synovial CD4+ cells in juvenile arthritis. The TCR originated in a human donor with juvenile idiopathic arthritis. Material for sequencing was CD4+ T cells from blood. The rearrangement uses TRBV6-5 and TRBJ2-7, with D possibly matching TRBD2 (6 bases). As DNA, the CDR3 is TGTGCCAGCAGTTACTCGCGGGGTACGGCCTACGAGCAGTACTTC. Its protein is CASSYSRGTAYEQYF.